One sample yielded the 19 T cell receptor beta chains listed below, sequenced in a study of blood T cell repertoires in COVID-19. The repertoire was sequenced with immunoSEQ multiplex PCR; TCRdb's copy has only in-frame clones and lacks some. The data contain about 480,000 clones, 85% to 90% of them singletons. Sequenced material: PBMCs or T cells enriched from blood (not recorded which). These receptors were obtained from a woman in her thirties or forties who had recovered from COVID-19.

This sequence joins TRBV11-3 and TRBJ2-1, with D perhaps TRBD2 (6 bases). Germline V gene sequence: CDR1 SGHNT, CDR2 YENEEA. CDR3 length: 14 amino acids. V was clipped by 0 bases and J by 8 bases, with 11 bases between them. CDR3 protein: CASSLEAGGDEQFF. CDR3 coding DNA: TGTGCCAGCAGCTTAGAGGCGGGCGGGGATGAGCAGTTCTTC.

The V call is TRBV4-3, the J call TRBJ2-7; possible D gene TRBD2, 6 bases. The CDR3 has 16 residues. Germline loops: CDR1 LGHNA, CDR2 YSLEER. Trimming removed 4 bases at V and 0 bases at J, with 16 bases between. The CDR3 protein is CASSPGGRGSSYEQYF. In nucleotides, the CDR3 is TGCGCCAGCAGCCCCGGGGGACGGGGTAGCTCCTACGAGCAGTACTTC.

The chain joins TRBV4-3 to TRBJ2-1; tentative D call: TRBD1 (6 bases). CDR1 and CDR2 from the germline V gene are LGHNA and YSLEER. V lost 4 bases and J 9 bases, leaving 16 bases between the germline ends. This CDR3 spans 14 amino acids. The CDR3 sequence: CASSRGLELGEQFF. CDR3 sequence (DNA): TGCGCCAGCAGCCGGGGGCTAGAGCTCGGTGAGCAGTTCTTC.

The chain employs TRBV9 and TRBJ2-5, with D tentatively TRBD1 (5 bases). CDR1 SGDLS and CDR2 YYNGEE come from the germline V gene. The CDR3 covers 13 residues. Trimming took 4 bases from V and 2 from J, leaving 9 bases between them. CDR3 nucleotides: TGTGCCAGCAGCTTCAGGGCTCAAGAGACCCAGTACTTC. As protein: CASSFRAQETQYF.

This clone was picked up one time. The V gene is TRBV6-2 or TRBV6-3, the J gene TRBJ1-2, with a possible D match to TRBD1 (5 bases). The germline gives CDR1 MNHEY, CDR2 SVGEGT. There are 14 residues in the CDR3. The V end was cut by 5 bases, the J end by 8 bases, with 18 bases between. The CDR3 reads CASSERDRSEGYTF. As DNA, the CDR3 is TGTGCCAGCAGTGAGCGGGACCGCTCAGAAGGCTACACCTTC.

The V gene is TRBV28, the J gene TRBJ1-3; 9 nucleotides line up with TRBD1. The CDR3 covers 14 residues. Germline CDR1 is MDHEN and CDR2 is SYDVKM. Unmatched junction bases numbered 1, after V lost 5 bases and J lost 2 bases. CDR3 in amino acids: CASSRQGAGNTIYF. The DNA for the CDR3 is TGTGCCAGCAGTCGACAGGGGGCTGGAAACACCATATATTTT.

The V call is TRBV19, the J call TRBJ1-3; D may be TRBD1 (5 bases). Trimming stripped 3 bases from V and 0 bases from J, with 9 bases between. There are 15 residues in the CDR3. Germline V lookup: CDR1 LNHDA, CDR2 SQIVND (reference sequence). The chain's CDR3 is CASSIRQYSGNTIYF. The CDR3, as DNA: TGTGCCAGTAGTATTCGACAGTACTCTGGAAACACCATATATTTT.

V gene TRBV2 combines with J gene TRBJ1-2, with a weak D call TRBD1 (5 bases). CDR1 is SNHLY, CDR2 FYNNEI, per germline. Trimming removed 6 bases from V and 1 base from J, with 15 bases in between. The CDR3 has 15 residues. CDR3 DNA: TGTGCCAGCAGGGCCAGGGTGCAAGTTAACTATGGCTACACCTTC. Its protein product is CASRARVQVNYGYTF.

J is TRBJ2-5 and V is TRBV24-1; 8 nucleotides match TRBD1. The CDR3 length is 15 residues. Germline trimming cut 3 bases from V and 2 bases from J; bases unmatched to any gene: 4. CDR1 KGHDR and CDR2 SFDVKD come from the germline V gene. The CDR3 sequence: CATSDPGTGQETQYF. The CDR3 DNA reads TGTGCCACCAGTGATCCCGGGACAGGACAAGAGACCCAGTACTTC.

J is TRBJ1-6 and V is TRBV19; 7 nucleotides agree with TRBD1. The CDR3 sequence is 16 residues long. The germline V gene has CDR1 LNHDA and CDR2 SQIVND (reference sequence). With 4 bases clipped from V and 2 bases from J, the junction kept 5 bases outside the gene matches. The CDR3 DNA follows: TGTGCCAGTAGTACCTCGACAGGGACCTATAATTCACCCCTCCACTTT. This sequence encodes CASSTSTGTYNSPLHF.

CDR3 loop: CASSFKPGLLFF. As DNA, the CDR3 is TGTGCCAGCAGCTTTAAACCGGGACTCCTGTTTTTT. The chain carries TRBV7-9 and TRBJ1-4; TRBD1 might be the D (5 bases). The CDR3 is made up of 12 amino acids. Trimming left V 3 bases short and J 14 bases short, with 13 bases between. Germline CDR1 is SEHNR and CDR2 is FQNEAQ (reference sequence).

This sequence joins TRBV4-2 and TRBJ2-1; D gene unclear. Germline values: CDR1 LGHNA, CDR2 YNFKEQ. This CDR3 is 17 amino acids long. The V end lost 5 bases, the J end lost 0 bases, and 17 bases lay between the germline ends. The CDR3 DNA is TGTGCCAGCAGCACCACGATTCGAAGGAGCTCCTACAATGAGCAGTTCTTC. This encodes CASSTTIRRSSYNEQFF.

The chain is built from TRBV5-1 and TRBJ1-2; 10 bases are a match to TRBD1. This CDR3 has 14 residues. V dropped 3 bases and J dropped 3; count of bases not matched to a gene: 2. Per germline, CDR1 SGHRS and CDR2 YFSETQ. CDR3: CASSWDRGDYGYTF. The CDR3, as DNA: TGCGCCAGCAGCTGGGACAGGGGAGACTATGGCTACACCTTC.

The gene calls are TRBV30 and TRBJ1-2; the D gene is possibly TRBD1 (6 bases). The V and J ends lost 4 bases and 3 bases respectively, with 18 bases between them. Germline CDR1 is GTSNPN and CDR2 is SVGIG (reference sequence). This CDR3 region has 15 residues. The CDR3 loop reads CAWIPFTGWDYGYTF. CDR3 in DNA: TGTGCCTGGATTCCCTTTACAGGGTGGGACTATGGCTACACCTTC.

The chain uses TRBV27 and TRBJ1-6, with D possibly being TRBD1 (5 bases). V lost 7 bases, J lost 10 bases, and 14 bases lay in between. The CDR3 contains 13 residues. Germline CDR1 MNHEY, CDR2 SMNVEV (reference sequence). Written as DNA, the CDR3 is TGTGCCAGCACCCAGGGAAGGGGCTCACCCCTCCACTTT. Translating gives CASTQGRGSPLHF.

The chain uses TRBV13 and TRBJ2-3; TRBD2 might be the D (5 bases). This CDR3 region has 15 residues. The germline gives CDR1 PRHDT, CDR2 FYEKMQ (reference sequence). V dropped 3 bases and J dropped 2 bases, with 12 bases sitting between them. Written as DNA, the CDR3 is TGTGCCAGCAGCTTCTTTCGGGGATTCACAGATACGCAGTATTTT. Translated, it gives CASSFFRGFTDTQYF.

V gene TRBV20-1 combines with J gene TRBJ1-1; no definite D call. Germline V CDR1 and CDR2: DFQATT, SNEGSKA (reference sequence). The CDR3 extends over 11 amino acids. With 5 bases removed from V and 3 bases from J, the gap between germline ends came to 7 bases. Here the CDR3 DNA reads TGCAGTGCTTGGACTGACACTGAAGCTTTCTTT. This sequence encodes CSAWTDTEAFF.

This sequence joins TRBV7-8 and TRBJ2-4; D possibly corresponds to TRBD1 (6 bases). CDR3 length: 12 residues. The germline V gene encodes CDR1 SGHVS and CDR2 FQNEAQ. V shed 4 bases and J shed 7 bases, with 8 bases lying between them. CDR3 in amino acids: CASSSTGNIQYF. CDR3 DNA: TGTGCCAGCAGCTCGACAGGCAACATTCAGTACTTC. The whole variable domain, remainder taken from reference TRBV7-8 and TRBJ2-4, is GAGVSQSPRYKVAKRGQDVALRCDPISGHVSLFWYQQALGQGPEFLTYFQNEAQLDKSGLPSDRFFAERPEGSVSTLKIQRTQQEDSAVYLCASSSTGNIQYFGAGTRLSVL.

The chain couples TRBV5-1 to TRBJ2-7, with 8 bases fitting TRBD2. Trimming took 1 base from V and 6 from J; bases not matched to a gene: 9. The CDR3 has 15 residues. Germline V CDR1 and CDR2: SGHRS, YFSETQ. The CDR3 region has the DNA TGCGCCAGCAGCTTGTCACTAGCGGAGGGGGGCGAGCAGTACTTC. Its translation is CASSLSLAEGGEQYF.